The present entry profiles one T cell receptor beta chain with its context. The antigen is not known. The source of the sample is a study of OX40 agonist ivuxolimab in advanced cancers. Study as a whole: As their treatment, patients were administered ivuxolimab, an agonistic anti-OX40 (CD134) antibody. A diagnosis of hepatocellular carcinoma, melanoma, renal cell or head and neck cancer was present in dose-escalation patients. The study, taken as a whole, reports: On average, a greater number of expanded clones characterised CD8+ T cells relative to CD4+. At 0.1 to 3.0 mg/kg and by week 6, clonal expansion occurred in CD4+ and CD8+ blood T cells.

Method: immunoSEQ multiplex PCR; TCRdb's copy keeps in-frame clones and lacks some. The sample has over 50,000 clones, about 92% seen once. V was clipped by 8 bases and J by 0 bases, with 16 bases between them. Looked up from germline, CDR1 is MDHEN and CDR2 is SYDVKM. This CDR3 contains 16 residues. The material sequenced was CD4+ or CD8+ T cells sorted from blood, taken in a trial of the OX40 agonist ivuxolimab. The TCR comes from an adult with an advanced solid tumor such as melanoma, head and neck, liver or kidney cancer. The chain uses TRBV28 and TRBJ2-2; D remains ambiguous. CDR3 coding DNA: TGTGCCAGCCGTCTCTTATTCCCCTCGAACACCGGGGAGCTGTTTTTT. Encoded protein: CASRLLFPSNTGELFF.